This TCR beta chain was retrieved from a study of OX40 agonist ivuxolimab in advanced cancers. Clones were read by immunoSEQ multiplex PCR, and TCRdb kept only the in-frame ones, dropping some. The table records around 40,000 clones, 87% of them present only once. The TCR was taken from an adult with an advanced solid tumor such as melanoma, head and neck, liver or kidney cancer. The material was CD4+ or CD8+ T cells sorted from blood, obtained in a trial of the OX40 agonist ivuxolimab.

The CDR3 coding sequence is TGCAGTGTCAGGACCTCTAGGGAGCAGTACTTC. Translation gives CSVRTSREQYF. The chain recombines TRBV20-1 with TRBJ2-7; D is ambiguous. The CDR3 has 11 amino acids. Trimming pared 7 bases from V and 7 bases from J, leaving 14 bases between. Germline values: CDR1 DFQATT, CDR2 SNEGSKA (reference sequence).